The present T cell receptor (beta chain) was sequenced within a study of cytomegalovirus exposure and HLA in healthy donors. J gave up 1 base and V 4 bases, and 2 bases lay outside the gene matches. This CDR3 is built from 14 residues. Germline assignment: CDR1 SGHRS and CDR2 YFSETQ. Details on this clone: Its antigen is currently unknown.

In the PCR, 60 Vbeta and 13 Jbeta primers were used. TCRdb's copy holds only in-frame clones and misses some; the assay was immunoSEQ multiplex PCR. The sample shows around 92,000 clones, more than 65% of them seen only once. The study's findings and limits: For most TCR beta V segments, an earlier analysis put the productive rate at about 87% or about 30% of the time. 87-base-pair reads could not separate some V segments, including TRBV6-2 and TRBV6-3. The authors considered a cluster of highly shared sequence variants likely to be a sequencing artifact.

The chain joins TRBV5-1 to TRBJ2-3, with 8 bases matching TRBD2. The specimen sequenced was PBMCs. The receptor's source is a human donor in good health. The CDR3 protein is CASSATSGTDTQYF. CDR3 DNA: TGCGCCAGCAGCGCGACTAGCGGCACAGATACGCAGTATTTT.